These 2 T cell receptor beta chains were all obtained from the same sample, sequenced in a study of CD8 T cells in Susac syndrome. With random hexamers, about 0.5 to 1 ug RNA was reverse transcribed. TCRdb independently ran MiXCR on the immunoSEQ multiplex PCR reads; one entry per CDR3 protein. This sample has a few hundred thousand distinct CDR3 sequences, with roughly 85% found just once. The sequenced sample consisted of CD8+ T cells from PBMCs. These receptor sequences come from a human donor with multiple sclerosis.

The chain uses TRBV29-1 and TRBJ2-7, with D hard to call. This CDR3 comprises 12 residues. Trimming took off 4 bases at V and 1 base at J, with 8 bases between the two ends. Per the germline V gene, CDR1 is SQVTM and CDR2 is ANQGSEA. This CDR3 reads CSVVAGSYEQYF. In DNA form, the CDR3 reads TGCAGCGTTGTAGCCGGTTCCTACGAGCAGTACTTC.

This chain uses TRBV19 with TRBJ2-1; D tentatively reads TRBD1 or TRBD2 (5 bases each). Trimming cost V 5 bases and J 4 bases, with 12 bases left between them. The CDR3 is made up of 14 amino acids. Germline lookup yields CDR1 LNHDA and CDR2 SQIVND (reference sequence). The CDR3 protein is CASSPRDRYNEQFF. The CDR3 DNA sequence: TGTGCCAGTAGTCCCCGGGACCGATACAATGAGCAGTTCTTC.